This TCR beta chain was recovered during a study of T cell repertoires in cytomegalovirus infection. Study details: Epitope selection comprised recently identified HLA-C-restricted CMV epitopes and well-studied HLA-B-restricted CMV epitopes. Public TCR beta signature analysis indicated the presence of both CMV infection and matching HLA type. Study-level points and caveats: Ex vivo responses were dominated by HLA-C-restricted CMV-specific TCR beta clonotypes. The study identified carriers of CMV plus the relevant HLA from cumulative public TCR beta family frequency.

A single record per CDR3 protein comes from TCRdb applying MiXCR to the reads. This repertoire shows approximately 730,000 distinct CDR3 sequences, almost 30% found once; its top ten account for about an eighth. CDR3 length equals 16 residues. Germline CDR1 is SEHNR and CDR2 is FQNEAQ (reference sequence). V was shortened by 6 bases and J by 2 bases, with 19 bases between the two germline ends. Turning to this clonotype: Its cognate antigen is unknown.

This specimen was cultured CD8+ T cells from PBMCs, taken from culture after CMV antigen stimulation. The chain combines TRBV7-9 with TRBJ2-5; D may match TRBD1 or TRBD2 (5 bases each). The receptor was derived from a human donor in good health (CMV status not recorded). Some clones in this sample may be carry-over from other donors' samples. The CDR3 reads CASSFRDPVTQETQYF. The CDR3 region has the DNA TGTGCCAGCAGTTTCCGGGACCCCGTTACACAAGAGACCCAGTACTTC.